These 12 T cell receptor beta chains came from one sample sequenced in a study of blood T cell repertoires in COVID-19. This table comes from immunoSEQ multiplex PCR, and its TCRdb copy is limited to in-frame clones, with some not included. The sample has roughly 150,000 clones, approximately 79% seen once. Source material: PBMCs or T cells enriched from blood (not recorded which). These receptors originate from a woman between 70 and 85 years old in a cohort exposed to, infected with or recovered from COVID-19 (not recorded which).

J is TRBJ2-5 and V is TRBV11-3, with D hard to call. CDR3 size: 15 residues. Germline CDR1 SGHNT, CDR2 YENEEA. V was cut by 1 base and J by 1 base, with 10 bases left in between. The CDR3 reads CASSLGYSSQETQYF. CDR3 nucleotide sequence: TGTGCCAGCAGCTTAGGATACAGCTCCCAAGAGACCCAGTACTTC.

The chain employs TRBV18 and TRBJ1-2, with D hard to call. The CDR3 contains 17 residues. Germline V gives CDR1 KGHSH, CDR2 LQKENI. The V end was cut by 0 bases, the J end by 4 bases, with 18 bases between. The DNA of the CDR3 is TGTGCCAGCTCACCACCGTCTTCGGTAGCCGTACCCTATGGCTACACCTTC. This sequence encodes CASSPPSSVAVPYGYTF.

This clone has a handful of counts. The DNA of the CDR3 is TGCGCCAGCAGCTGGGGCAGGACGAGCTCCTACGAGCAGTACTTC. Encoded protein: CASSWGRTSSYEQYF. The chain recombines TRBV5-1 with TRBJ2-7; D may be TRBD1 (5 bases). The ends were cut back, 3 bases at V and 0 bases at J, with 13 bases in the middle. The CDR3 is made up of 15 amino acids. CDR1 and CDR2 (germline): SGHRS, YFSETQ.

The chain joins TRBV24-1 to TRBJ2-2; perhaps TRBD1 as D (5 bases). Germline CDR1 is KGHDR and CDR2 is SFDVKD. Trimming removed 10 bases at V and 2 bases at J, with 7 bases between. The CDR3 sequence is 12 residues long. For the CDR3, the DNA is TGTGCCACAGACAGTAACACCGGGGAGCTGTTTTTT. It translates to CATDSNTGELFF.

The rearrangement uses TRBV11-2 and TRBJ1-6, with D possibly TRBD1 on 6 matching bases. V was shortened by 4 bases and J by 9 bases, with 19 bases between the two germline ends. The CDR3 length is 16 residues. Germline lookup yields CDR1 SGHAT and CDR2 FQNNGV. CDR3 sequence: CASSSTVAGAPSPLHF. CDR3 sequence (DNA): TGTGCCAGCAGCTCCACGGTGGCAGGGGCACCTTCACCCCTCCACTTT.

The gene calls are TRBV11-2 and TRBJ1-5; tentative D call: TRBD1 (6 bases). This CDR3 has 17 amino acids. The ends were cut back, 1 base at V and 6 bases at J, with 19 bases in the middle. Germline CDR1 SGHAT, CDR2 FQNNGV. CDR3 DNA sequence: TGTGCCAGCAGCTTAGGGTCGGGCAGGGGTAAGGGTCAGCCCCAGCATTTT. This encodes CASSLGSGRGKGQPQHF.

This clone has a single count. This rearrangement joins TRBV5-1 to TRBJ2-1; a possible D gene is TRBD2 (5 bases). The V gene lost 6 bases and the J gene lost 4 bases, with 11 bases spanning the gap. Germline V lookup: CDR1 SGHRS, CDR2 YFSETQ. The CDR3 loop spans 13 amino acids. DNA of the CDR3: TGCGCCAGCACATTGTGGGAGTACAATGAGCAGTTCTTC. It codes for CASTLWEYNEQFF.

The chain has TRBV7-9 and TRBJ1-6; a weak D match, TRBD1 (5 bases). In germline, CDR1 is SEHNR, CDR2 FQNEAQ (reference sequence). Trimming pared 4 bases from V and 7 bases from J, leaving 17 bases between. CDR3 length: 16 amino acids. The CDR3 nucleotides read TGTGCCAGCAGCTCTATTCAGGGCAGGGAAAATTCACCCCTCCACTTT. It codes for CASSSIQGRENSPLHF. Combining the CDR3 with reference TRBV7-9 and TRBJ1-6 gives the whole variable domain DTGVSQNPRHKITKRGQNVTFRCDPISEHNRLYWYRQTLGQGPEFLTYFQNEAQLEKSRLLSDRFSAERPKGSFSTLEIQRTEQGDSAMYLCASSSIQGRENSPLHFGNGTRLTVT.

The rearrangement uses TRBV6-1 and TRBJ1-1, with TRBD1 matching 9 bases. CDR3 size: 15 residues. V lost 3 bases, J lost 1 base, and 3 bases stayed unmatched. CDR1 and CDR2 from the germline V gene are MNHNS and SASEGT. The CDR3 loop reads CASSDRGQGNTEAFF. The CDR3 nucleotides are TGTGCCAGCAGTGACCGGGGACAGGGGAACACTGAAGCTTTCTTT.

This rearrangement joins TRBV6-1 to TRBJ2-1, with D maybe TRBD1 (5 bases). CDR3 length: 16 residues. The V end lost 2 bases, the J end lost 3 bases, and 14 bases lay between the germline ends. Germline V gives CDR1 MNHNS, CDR2 SASEGT. The CDR3 nucleotides are TGTGCCAGCAGTGAATGGTGGGCAGGGATCTACAATGAGCAGTTCTTC. This gives the protein CASSEWWAGIYNEQFF.

V is TRBV19 and J is TRBJ1-1; D might be TRBD1 (5 bases). Germline CDR1 reads LNHDA; CDR2 reads SQIVND (reference sequence). Trimming pared 4 bases from V and 2 bases from J, leaving 14 bases between. The CDR3 totals 15 residues. The DNA for the CDR3 is TGTGCCAGTAGTAGAAGTGACAGATATAACACTGAAGCTTTCTTT. Its translation: CASSRSDRYNTEAFF. Supplemented by reference TRBV19 and TRBJ1-1, the full variable domain reads DGGITQSPKYLFRKEGQNVTLSCEQNLNHDAMYWYRQDPGQGLRLIYYSQIVNDFQKGDIAEGYSVSREKKESFPLTVTSAQKNPTAFYLCASSRSDRYNTEAFFGQGTRLTVV.

The count of this clone is one. The CDR3 protein is CASSLESRGRRAFF. As DNA, the CDR3 is TGTGCCAGCAGCTTGGAAAGCAGGGGGCGCCGGGCTTTCTTT. The rearrangement joins TRBV5-4 to TRBJ1-1; 8 bases match TRBD1. The junction had 9 bases not matched to a gene; V was cut back by 0 bases and J by 11 bases. The germline V gene encodes CDR1 SGHNT and CDR2 YYREEE (reference sequence). The CDR3 has 14 amino acids.